The present TCR beta chain was sequenced within a study of blood T cell repertoires in COVID-19. Study at large: Acute-phase and convalescent COVID-19 samples originated in the United States, Italy and Spain.

Clones were read by immunoSEQ multiplex PCR, and TCRdb kept only the in-frame ones, dropping some. The sample comprises about 170,000 clones, around four fifths of which are singletons, and about 8.1% rests with the top ten. The Seattle patients joined while their infection was active and were tracked longitudinally afterward. Germline V gene sequence: CDR1 SQVTM, CDR2 ANQGSEA. The CDR3 consists of 13 residues. V lost 4 bases and J lost 8; bases outside the gene matches: 5. The receptor was derived from an elderly woman with COVID-19, enrolled during active disease. Sequencing was carried out using peripheral blood. The V call is TRBV29-1, the J call TRBJ1-6; 7 bases are a match to TRBD1. DNA for the CDR3: TGCAGCGTTGTCGTCCAGGGGGATTCACCCCTCCACTTT. This encodes CSVVVQGDSPLHF.